This T cell receptor (beta chain) was observed in a study of cytomegalovirus exposure and HLA in healthy donors. V gave up 5 bases and J gave up 9 bases, with 8 bases separating them. There are 12 residues in the CDR3. CDR1 and CDR2 from the germline V gene are SNHLY and FYNNEI. Amplification used 60 Vbeta primers and 13 Jbeta primers. Sequencing used immunoSEQ multiplex PCR; TCRdb keeps in-frame clones, though not all of them. The data contain approximately 56,000 clones, about 70% of them singletons. This receptor was obtained from a woman in her fifties or sixties in good health and CMV-seropositive. The specimen was PBMCs. V and J are TRBV2 and TRBJ1-6; possibly TRBD1 for D (5 bases). CDR3 nucleotides: TGTGCCAGCAGTTCAGGGCTTTCACCCCTCCACTTT. Protein: CASSSGLSPLHF.